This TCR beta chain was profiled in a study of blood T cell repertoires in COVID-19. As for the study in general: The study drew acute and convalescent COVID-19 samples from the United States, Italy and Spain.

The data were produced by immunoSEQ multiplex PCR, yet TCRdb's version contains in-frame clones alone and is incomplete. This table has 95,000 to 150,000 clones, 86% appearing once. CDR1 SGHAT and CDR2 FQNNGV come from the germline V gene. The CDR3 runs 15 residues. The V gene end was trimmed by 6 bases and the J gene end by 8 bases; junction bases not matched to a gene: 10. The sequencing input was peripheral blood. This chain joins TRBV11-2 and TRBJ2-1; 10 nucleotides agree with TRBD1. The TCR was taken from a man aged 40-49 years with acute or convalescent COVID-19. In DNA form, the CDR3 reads TGTGCCAGCAGGTCCGGGACAGGGGTGGTAGATGAGCAGTTCTTC. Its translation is CASRSGTGVVDEQFF.